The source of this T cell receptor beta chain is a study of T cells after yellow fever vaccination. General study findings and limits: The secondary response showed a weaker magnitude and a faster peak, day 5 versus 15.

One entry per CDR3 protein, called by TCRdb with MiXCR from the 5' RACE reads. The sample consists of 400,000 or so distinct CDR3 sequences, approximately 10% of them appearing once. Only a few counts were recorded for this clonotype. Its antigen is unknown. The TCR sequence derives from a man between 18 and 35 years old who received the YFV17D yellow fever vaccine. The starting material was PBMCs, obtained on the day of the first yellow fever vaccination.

Here the CDR3 DNA reads TGTGCCAGCAGCGACGAGACAGGGTATGGCTCCTATGGCTACACCTTC. This gives the protein CASSDETGYGSYGYTF. V usage is TRBV13 and J usage is TRBJ1-2; 7 nucleotides agree with TRBD1. In germline, CDR1 is PRHDT, CDR2 FYEKMQ (reference sequence). This CDR3 has 16 amino acids. V lost 5 bases and J lost 4; bases outside the gene matches: 13.